One and the same sample provided the 8 T cell receptor beta chains below, sequenced in a study of blood T cell repertoires in COVID-19. Measured with immunoSEQ multiplex PCR; TCRdb has only the in-frame clones, and not every one. This sample carries roughly 260,000 clones, roughly 90% of them seen once, and the ten largest clones take approximately 10%. Sequencing was carried out using peripheral blood. Source of these receptors: a woman aged 30 to 39 with COVID-19, enrolled during active disease.

V is TRBV5-5 and J is TRBJ1-1; 7 positions agree with TRBD1. The CDR3 is 17 residues long. Trimming took 0 bases from V and 0 from J; bases not matched to a gene: 8. CDR1 and CDR2 (germline): SGHKS, YYEKEE (reference sequence). The CDR3 loop reads CASSLDRGDLMNTEAFF. The CDR3, as DNA: TGTGCCAGCAGCTTGGACAGGGGCGACCTAATGAACACTGAAGCTTTCTTT.

This clone was counted a single time. The chain has TRBV11-2 and TRBJ1-3; the D gene is possibly TRBD1 (6 bases). The CDR3 has 17 amino acids. Trimming pared 4 bases from V and 4 bases from J, leaving 20 bases between. In germline, CDR1 is SGHAT, CDR2 FQNNGV. The CDR3 DNA follows: TGTGCCAGCAGCTCACGCCCCACACAGGGCCTCGGAAACACCATATATTTT. Protein sequence: CASSSRPTQGLGNTIYF.

This clone is a singleton in its sample. The J gene is TRBJ2-7, the V gene TRBV7-2; TRBD1 matches 7 bases. Germline lookup yields CDR1 SGHTA and CDR2 FQGNSA. J gave up 2 bases and V 4 bases, and 5 bases lay outside the gene matches. CDR3 size: 14 residues. The CDR3: CASSSGGQAYEQYF. The CDR3 nucleotides are TGTGCCAGCAGCTCCGGAGGACAGGCCTACGAGCAGTACTTC.

J is TRBJ1-4 and V is TRBV6-5, with 8 bases that match TRBD1. V lost 5 bases and J lost 8; bases outside the gene matches: 7. This CDR3 has 14 amino acids. Germline V CDR1 and CDR2: MNHEY, SVGAGI. The CDR3 region is CASSNYRGGEKLFF. The CDR3 DNA follows: TGTGCCAGCAGTAACTACAGGGGGGGAGAAAAACTGTTTTTT.

The chain combines TRBV28 with TRBJ1-5; D gene unclear. The germline V and J ends were trimmed by 3 bases and 0 bases, with 18 bases remaining between them. Germline CDR1 is MDHEN and CDR2 is SYDVKM. This CDR3 spans 18 amino acids. The CDR3 region has the DNA TGTGCCAGCAGTTTCCGCTTTGGAGGATTTCATAGCAATCAGCCCCAGCATTTT. This translates into CASSFRFGGFHSNQPQHF.

V usage is TRBV21-1 and J usage is TRBJ1-2; TRBD1, the D gene given by the table, was not confirmed from the DNA. TRBV21-1 is assigned pseudogene status. The CDR3 runs 15 residues. The CDR3, as DNA: TGTGCCAGCAGCTCCCGAAAAAGGGGGACCCGTGGCTACACCTTC. It codes for CASSSRKRGTRGYTF.

V and J are TRBV6-1 and TRBJ1-5; weak D call: TRBD1 (5 bases). This CDR3 region has 14 residues. The V gene's germline CDR1 is MNHNS and CDR2 SASEGT. Trimming took 3 bases from V and 4 from J, leaving 10 bases between them. In DNA form, the CDR3 reads TGTGCCAGCAGTGACAGGGCCGAAAATCAGCCCCAGCATTTT. Residues: CASSDRAENQPQHF.

The chain carries TRBV2 and TRBJ2-7, with 9 bases aligning to TRBD2. The CDR3 runs to 15 residues. Germline CDR1 and CDR2: SNHLY and FYNNEI. V was pared by 7 bases and J by 2 bases, with 9 bases of the junction left unmatched. CDR3: CASIELASGAYEQYF. In DNA, the CDR3 is TGTGCCAGCATCGAACTGGCTAGCGGGGCCTACGAGCAGTACTTC.